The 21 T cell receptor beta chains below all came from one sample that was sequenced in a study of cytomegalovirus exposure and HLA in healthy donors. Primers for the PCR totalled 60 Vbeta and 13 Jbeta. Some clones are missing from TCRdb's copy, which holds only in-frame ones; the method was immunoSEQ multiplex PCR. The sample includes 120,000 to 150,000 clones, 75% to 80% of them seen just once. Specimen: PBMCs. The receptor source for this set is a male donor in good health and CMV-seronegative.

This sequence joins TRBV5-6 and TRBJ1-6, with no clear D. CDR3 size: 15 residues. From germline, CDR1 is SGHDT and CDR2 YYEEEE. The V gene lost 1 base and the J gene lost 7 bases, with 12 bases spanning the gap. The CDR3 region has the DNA TGTGCCAGCAGCTTGTGGCCCGGAGTCAATTCACCCCTCCACTTT. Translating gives CASSLWPGVNSPLHF.

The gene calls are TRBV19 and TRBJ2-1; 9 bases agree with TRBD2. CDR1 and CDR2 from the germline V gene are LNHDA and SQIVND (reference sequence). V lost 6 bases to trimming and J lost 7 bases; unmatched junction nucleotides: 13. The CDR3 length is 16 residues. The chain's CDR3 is CASRWEAGGPRNEQFF. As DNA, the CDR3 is TGTGCCAGTAGGTGGGAGGCGGGAGGGCCTCGGAATGAGCAGTTCTTC.

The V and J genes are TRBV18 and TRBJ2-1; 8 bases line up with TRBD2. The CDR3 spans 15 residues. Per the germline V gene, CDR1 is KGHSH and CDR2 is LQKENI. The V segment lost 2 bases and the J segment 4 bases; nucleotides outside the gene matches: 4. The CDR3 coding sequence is TGTGCCAGCTCACCAATAAGCGGGAGTTACAATGAGCAGTTCTTC. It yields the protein CASSPISGSYNEQFF.

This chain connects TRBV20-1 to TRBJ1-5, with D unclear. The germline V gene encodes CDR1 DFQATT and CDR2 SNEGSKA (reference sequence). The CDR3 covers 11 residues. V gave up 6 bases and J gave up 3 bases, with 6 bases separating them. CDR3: CSAGNNQPQHF. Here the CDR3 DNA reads TGCAGTGCCGGGAACAATCAGCCCCAGCATTTT.

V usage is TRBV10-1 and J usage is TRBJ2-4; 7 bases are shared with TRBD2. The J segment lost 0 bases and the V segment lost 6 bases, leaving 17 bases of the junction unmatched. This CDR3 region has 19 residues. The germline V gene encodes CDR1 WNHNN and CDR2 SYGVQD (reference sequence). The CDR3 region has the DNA TGCGCCAGCAGGGACTCTTTGAGCGGGAAAGCCTTAGCCAAAAACATTCAGTACTTC. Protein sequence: CASRDSLSGKALAKNIQYF.

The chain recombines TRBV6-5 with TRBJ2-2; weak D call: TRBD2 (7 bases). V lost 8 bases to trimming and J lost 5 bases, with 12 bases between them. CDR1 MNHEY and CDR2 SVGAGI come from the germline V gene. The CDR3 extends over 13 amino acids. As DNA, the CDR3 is TGTGCCAGCGGGGAGGGGGAAACCGGGGAGCTGTTTTTT. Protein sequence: CASGEGETGELFF.

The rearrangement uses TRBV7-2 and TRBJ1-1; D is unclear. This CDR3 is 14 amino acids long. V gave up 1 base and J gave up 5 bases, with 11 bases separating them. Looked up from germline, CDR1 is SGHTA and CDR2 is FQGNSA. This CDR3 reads CASSLGASWTEAFF. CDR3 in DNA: TGTGCCAGCAGCTTAGGGGCTTCGTGGACTGAAGCTTTCTTT.

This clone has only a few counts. The chain's CDR3 is CASTRRGLRELFF. The CDR3 DNA follows: TGTGCCAGTACCCGGAGGGGCTTGAGGGAGCTGTTTTTT. The rearrangement joins TRBV19 to TRBJ2-2; a weak D match, TRBD2 (6 bases). V lost 7 bases and J 9 bases, leaving 15 bases between the germline ends. In germline, CDR1 is LNHDA, CDR2 SQIVND (reference sequence). The CDR3 spans 13 residues. Looking up the rest from reference TRBV19 and TRBJ2-2 gives the full variable domain: DGGITQSPKYLFRKEGQNVTLSCEQNLNHDAMYWYRQDPGQGLRLIYYSQIVNDFQKGDIAEGYSVSREKKESFPLTVTSAQKNPTAFYLCASTRRGLRELFFGEGSRLTVL.

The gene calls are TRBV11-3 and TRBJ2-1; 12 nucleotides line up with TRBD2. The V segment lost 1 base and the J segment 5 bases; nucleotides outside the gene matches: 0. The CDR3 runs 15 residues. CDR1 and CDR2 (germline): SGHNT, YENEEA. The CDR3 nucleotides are TGTGCCAGCAGCTTAGCTAGCGGGAGGGACAATGAGCAGTTCTTC. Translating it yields CASSLASGRDNEQFF.

The CDR3 bases are TGTGCCAGCAGCGTACAGGGGCAGGGCTTACAGTTTTTT. Translated, it gives CASSVQGQGLQFF. The chain uses TRBV9 and TRBJ1-4; maybe TRBD1 (6 bases). Trimming shortened V by 1 base and J by 16 bases, and 17 bases separated the two germline ends. The CDR3 totals 13 residues. The V gene's germline CDR1 is SGDLS and CDR2 YYNGEE.

CDR3 sequence (DNA): TGTGCCAGCAGCTTAGGGGACAGGGACCAAGAGACCCAGTACTTC. Protein sequence: CASSLGDRDQETQYF. The chain combines TRBV7-9 with TRBJ2-5; 9 bases align to TRBD1. The CDR3 has 15 residues. CDR1 and CDR2 from the germline V gene are SEHNR and FQNEAQ (reference sequence). J gave up 0 bases and V 1 base, and 0 bases lay outside the gene matches.

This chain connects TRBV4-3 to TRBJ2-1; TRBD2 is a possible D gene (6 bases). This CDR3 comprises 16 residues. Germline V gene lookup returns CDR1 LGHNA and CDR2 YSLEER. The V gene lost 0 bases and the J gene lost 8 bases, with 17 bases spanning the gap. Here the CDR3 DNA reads TGCGCCAGCAGCCAAGACCTACCGGGAGAGGGAGATGAGCAGTTCTTC. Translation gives CASSQDLPGEGDEQFF.

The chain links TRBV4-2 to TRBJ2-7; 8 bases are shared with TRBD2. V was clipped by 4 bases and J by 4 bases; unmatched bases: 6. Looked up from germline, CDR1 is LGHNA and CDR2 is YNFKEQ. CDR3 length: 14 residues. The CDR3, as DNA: TGTGCCAGCAGCCTCCTCGGGGGGGCGTACGAGCAGTACTTC. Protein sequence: CASSLLGGAYEQYF.

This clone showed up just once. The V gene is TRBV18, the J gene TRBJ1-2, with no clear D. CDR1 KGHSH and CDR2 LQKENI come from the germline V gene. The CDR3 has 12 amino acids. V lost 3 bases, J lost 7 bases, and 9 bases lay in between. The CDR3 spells CASSPDGVGYTF. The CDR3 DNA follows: TGTGCCAGCTCACCGGACGGGGTTGGCTACACCTTC.

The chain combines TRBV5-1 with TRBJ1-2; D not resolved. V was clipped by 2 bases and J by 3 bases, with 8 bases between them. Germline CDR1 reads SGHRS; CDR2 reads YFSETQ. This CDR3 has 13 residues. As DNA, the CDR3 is TGCGCCAGCAGCTTACGAGGAGACTATGGCTACACCTTC. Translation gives CASSLRGDYGYTF.

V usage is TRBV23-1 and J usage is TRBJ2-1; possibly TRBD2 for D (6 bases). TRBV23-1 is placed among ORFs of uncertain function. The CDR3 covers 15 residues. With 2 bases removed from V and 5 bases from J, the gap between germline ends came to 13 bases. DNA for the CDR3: TGCGCCAGCAGTCAACGAAGTGGAGGGGACAATGAGCAGTTCTTC. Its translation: CASSQRSGGDNEQFF.

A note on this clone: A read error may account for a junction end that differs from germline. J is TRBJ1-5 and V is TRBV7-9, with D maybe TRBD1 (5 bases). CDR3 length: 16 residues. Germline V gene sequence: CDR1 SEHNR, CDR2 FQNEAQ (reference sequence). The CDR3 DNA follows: TGTTCCAGCAGCTCGCCCCCGGGGGAAGGCGATCAGCCCCAGCATTTT. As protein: CSSSSPPGEGDQPQHF.

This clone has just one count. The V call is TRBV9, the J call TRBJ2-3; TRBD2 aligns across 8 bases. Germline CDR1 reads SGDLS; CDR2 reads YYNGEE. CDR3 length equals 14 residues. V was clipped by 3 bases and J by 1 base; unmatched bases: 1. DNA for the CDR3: TGTGCCAGCAGCGCGCGGGGGGGCACAGATACGCAGTATTTT. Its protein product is CASSARGGTDTQYF.

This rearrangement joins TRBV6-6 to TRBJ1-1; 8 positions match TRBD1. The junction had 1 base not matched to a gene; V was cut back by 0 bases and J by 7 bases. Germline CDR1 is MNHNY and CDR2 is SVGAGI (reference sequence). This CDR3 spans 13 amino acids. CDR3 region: CASSYSTGDEAFF. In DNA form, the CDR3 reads TGTGCCAGCAGTTACTCGACAGGGGATGAAGCTTTCTTT.

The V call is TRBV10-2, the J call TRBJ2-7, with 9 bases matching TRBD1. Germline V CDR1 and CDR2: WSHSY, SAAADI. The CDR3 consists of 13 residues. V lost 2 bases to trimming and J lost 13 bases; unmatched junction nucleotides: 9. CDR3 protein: CASSESRTGVDYF. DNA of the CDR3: TGCGCCAGCAGTGAGAGCCGGACAGGGGTCGACTACTTC.

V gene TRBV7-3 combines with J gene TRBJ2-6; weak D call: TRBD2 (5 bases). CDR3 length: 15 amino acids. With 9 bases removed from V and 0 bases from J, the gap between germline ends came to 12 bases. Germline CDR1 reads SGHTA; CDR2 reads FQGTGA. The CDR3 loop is CASGPGGSGANVLTF. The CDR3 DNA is TGTGCCAGTGGGCCTGGAGGCTCTGGGGCCAACGTCCTGACTTTC.